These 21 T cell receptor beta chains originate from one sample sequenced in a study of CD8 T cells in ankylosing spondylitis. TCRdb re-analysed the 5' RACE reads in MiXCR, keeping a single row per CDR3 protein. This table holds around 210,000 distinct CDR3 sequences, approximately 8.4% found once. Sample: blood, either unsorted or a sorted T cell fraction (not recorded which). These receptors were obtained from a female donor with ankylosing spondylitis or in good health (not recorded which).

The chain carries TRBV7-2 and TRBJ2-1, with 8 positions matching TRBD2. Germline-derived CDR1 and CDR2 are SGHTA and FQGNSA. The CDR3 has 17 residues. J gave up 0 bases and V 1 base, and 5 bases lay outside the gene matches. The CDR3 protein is CASSLVGGTSSYNEQFF. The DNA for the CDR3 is TGTGCCAGCAGCTTAGTAGGCGGGACTAGCTCCTACAATGAGCAGTTCTTC.

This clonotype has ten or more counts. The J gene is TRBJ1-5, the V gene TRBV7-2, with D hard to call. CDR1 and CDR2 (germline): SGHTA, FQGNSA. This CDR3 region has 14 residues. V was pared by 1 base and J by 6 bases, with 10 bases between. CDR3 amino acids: CASSLEGIVQPQHF. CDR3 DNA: TGTGCCAGCAGCTTAGAAGGGATAGTTCAGCCCCAGCATTTT.

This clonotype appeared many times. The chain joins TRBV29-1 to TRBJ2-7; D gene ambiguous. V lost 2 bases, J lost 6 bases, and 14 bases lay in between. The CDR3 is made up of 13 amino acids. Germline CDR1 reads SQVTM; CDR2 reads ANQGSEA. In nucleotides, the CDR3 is TGCAGCGTTGAATTAACCACGATCTCCGAGCAGTACTTC. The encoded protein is CSVELTTISEQYF.

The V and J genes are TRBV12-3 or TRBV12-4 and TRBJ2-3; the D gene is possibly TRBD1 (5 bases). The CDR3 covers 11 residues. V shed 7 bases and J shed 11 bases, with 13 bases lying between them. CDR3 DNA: TGTGCCAGCACCCAGGGCCTCGAGCAGTATTTT. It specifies CASTQGLEQYF.

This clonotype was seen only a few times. The CDR3 nucleotides are TGTGCCAGCAGCTTAGGCGGGAGGGTCAATGAGCAGTTCTTC. It specifies CASSLGGRVNEQFF. This sequence joins TRBV11-2 and TRBJ2-1; 9 bases are shared with TRBD2. The CDR3 spans 14 residues. V shed 1 base and J 6 bases; nucleotides not matched to a gene: 1. From germline, CDR1 is SGHAT and CDR2 FQNNGV.

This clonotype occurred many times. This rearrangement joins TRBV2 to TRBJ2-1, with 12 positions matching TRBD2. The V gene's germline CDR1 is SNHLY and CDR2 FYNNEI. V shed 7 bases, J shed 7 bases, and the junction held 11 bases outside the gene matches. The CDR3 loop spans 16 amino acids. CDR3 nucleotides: TGTGCCAGCACCCAACGGGCTAGCGGGAGGGGGAATGAGCAGTTCTTC. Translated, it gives CASTQRASGRGNEQFF. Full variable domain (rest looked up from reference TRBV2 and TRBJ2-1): EPEVTQTPSHQVTQMGQEVILRCVPISNHLYFYWYRQILGQKVEFLVSFYNNEISEKSEIFDDQFSVERPDGSNFTLKIRSTKLEDSAMYFCASTQRASGRGNEQFFGPGTRLTVL.

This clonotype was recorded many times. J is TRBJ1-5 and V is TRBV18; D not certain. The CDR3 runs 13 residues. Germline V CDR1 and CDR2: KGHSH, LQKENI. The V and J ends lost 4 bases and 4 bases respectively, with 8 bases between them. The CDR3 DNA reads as TGTGCCAGCTCACGGGCCGAGAATCAGCCCCAGCATTTT. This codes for CASSRAENQPQHF.

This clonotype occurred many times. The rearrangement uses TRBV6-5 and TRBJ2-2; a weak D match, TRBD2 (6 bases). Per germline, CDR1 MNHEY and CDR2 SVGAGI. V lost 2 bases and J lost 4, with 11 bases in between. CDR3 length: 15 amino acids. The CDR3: CASSYMQGGTGELFF. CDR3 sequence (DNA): TGTGCCAGCAGTTACATGCAGGGAGGCACCGGGGAGCTGTTTTTT.

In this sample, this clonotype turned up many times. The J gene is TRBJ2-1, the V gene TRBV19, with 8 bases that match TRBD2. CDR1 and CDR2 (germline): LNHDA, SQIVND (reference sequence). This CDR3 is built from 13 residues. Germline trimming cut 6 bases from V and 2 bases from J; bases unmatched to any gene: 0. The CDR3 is CASRLAAYNEQFF. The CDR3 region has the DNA TGTGCCAGTAGACTAGCGGCCTACAATGAGCAGTTCTTC.

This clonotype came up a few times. The CDR3 sequence is CASSLTTVPSYEQYF. The CDR3 DNA follows: TGTGCCAGCAGCTTAACAACTGTTCCCTCCTACGAGCAGTACTTC. The chain is built from TRBV7-2 and TRBJ2-7; D not resolved. V was cut by 2 bases and J by 0 bases, with 11 bases left in between. There are 15 residues in the CDR3. The germline V gene encodes CDR1 SGHTA and CDR2 FQGNSA.

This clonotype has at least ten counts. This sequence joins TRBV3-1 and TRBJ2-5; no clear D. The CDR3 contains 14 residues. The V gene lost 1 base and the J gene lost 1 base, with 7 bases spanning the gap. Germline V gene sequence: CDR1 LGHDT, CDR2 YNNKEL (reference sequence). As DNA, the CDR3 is TGTGCCAGCAGCCAAGTGAGTGGCCAAGAGACCCAGTACTTC. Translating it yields CASSQVSGQETQYF.

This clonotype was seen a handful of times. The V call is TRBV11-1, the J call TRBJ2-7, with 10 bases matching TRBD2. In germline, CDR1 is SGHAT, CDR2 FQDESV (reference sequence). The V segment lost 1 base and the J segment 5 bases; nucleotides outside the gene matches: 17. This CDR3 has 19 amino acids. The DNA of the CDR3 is TGTGCCAGCAGCTTAGGATTAGCTAGCGGGAGCTACCTGGTCGACGAGCAGTACTTC. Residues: CASSLGLASGSYLVDEQYF.

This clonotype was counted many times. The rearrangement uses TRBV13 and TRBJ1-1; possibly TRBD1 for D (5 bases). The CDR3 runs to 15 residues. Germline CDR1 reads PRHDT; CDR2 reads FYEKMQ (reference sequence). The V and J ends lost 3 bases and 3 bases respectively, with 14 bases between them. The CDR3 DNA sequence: TGTGCCAGCAGCTTGGGGAGGGGTCGGGACACTGAAGCTTTCTTT. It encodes CASSLGRGRDTEAFF.

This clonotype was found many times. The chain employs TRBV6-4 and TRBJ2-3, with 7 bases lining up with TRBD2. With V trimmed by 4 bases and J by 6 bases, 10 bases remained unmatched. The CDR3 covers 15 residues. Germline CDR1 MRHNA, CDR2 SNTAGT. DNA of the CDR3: TGTGCCAGCAGTGTGGAGGGAGGGCCCTTGGATACGCAGTATTTT. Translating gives CASSVEGGPLDTQYF.

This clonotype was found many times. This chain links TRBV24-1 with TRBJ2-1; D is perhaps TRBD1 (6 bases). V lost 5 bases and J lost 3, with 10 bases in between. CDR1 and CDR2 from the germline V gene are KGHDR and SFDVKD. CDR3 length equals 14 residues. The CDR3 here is CATSGSGVYNEQFF. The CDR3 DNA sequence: TGTGCCACCAGTGGCTCAGGGGTCTACAATGAGCAGTTCTTC.

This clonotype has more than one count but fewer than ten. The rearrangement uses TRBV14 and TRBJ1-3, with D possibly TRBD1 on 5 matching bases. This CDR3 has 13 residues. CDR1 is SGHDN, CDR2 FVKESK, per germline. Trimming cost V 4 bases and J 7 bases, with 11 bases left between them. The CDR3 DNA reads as TGTGCCAGCAGCCTTGCAGGGACTAACACCATATATTTT. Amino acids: CASSLAGTNTIYF.

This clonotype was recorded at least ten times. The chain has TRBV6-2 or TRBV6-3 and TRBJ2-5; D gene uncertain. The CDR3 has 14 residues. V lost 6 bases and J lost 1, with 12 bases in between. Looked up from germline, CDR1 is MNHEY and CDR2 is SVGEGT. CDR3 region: CASRIASTQETQYF. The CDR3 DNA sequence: TGTGCCAGCAGAATAGCCTCCACCCAAGAGACCCAGTACTTC.

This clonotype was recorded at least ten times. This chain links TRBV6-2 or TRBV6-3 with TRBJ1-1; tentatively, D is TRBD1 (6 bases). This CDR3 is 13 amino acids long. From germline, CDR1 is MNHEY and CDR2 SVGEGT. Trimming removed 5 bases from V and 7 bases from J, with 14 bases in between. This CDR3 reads CASSILQGIEAFF. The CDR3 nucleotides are TGTGCCAGCAGTATATTACAGGGAATTGAAGCTTTCTTT.

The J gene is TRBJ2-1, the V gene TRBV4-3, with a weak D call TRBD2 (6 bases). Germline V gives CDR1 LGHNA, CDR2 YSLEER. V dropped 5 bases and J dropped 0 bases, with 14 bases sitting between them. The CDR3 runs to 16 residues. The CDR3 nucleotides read TGCGCCAGCAGCTTTGGGGCGCGGGACTCCTACAATGAGCAGTTCTTC. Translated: CASSFGARDSYNEQFF.

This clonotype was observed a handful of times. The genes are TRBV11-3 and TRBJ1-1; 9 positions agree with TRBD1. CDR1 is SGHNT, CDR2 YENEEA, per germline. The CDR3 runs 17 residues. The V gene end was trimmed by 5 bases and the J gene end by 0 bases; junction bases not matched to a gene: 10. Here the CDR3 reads CASSPGQGPTLNTEAFF. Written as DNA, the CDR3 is TGTGCCAGCAGCCCGGGACAGGGCCCAACCCTGAACACTGAAGCTTTCTTT. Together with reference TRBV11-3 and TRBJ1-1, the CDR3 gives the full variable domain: EAGVVQSPRYKIIEKKQPVAFWCNPISGHNTLYWYLQNLGQGPELLIRYENEEAVDDSQLPKDRFSAERLKGVDSTLKIQPAELGDSAVYLCASSPGQGPTLNTEAFFGQGTRLTVV.

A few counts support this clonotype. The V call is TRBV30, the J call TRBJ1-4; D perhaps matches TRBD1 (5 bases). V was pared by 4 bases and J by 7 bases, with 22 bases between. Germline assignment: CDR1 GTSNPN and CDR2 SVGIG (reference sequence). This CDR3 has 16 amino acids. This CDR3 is CAWTLPRQSVFEKLFF. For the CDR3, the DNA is TGTGCCTGGACGCTCCCGCGACAGTCCGTATTTGAAAAACTGTTTTTT.